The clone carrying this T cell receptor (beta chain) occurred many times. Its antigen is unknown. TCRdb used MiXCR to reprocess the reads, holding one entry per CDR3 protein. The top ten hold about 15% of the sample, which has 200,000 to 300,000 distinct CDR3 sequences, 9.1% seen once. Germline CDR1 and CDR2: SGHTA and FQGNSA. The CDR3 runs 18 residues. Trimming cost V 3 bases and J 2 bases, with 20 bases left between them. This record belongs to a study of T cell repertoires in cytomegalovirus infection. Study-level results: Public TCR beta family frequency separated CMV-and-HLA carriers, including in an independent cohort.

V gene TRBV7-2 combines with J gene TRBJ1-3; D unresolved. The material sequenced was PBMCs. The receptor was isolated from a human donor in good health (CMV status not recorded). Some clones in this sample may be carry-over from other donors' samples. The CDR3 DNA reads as TGTGCCAGCAGCTTGGCGGACCGTAGAGGTTTTCCTGGAAACACCATATATTTT. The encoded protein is CASSLADRRGFPGNTIYF.